The 23 T cell receptor beta chains in this list originate from one sample, sequenced in a study of blood T cell repertoires in COVID-19. Produced via immunoSEQ multiplex PCR; TCRdb's table is partial and in-frame only. Among around 260,000 clones listed, roughly 89% were seen once. The sequencing sample was made of peripheral blood. The receptor source for this set is a woman between 35 and 50 years old who had recovered from COVID-19.

The chain combines TRBV6-5 with TRBJ2-7; 8 bases agree with TRBD2. The trim removed 4 bases at V and 5 bases at J, leaving 4 bases unmatched. CDR3 size: 13 residues. Germline CDR1 reads MNHEY; CDR2 reads SVGAGI. The CDR3 DNA follows: TGTGCCAGCAGTTCCGGGACTAGAAACGAGCAGTACTTC. Protein: CASSSGTRNEQYF.

This clone was seen a single time. The chain joins TRBV4-1 to TRBJ2-3, with TRBD2 matching 8 bases. Losses at the gene ends were 3 bases for V and 0 bases for J; bases not matched to a gene: 8. CDR1 is MGHRA, CDR2 YSYEKL, per germline. This CDR3 region has 17 residues. The CDR3 bases are TGCGCCAGCAGCCAGGACGGGGGGGACGCTAGCACAGATACGCAGTATTTT. Protein product: CASSQDGGDASTDTQYF.

V is TRBV7-3 and J is TRBJ1-1; tentative D call: TRBD1 (5 bases). V was cut by 3 bases and J by 1 base, with 6 bases left in between. The germline gives CDR1 SGHTA, CDR2 FQGTGA. The CDR3 has 13 amino acids. Written as DNA, the CDR3 is TGTGCCAGCAGCTTCGGGGGGAACACTGAAGCTTTCTTT. It is translated as CASSFGGNTEAFF. The variable domain in full, completed from reference TRBV7-3 and TRBJ1-1, reads GAGVSQTPSNKVTEKGKYVELRCDPISGHTALYWYRQSLGQGPEFLIYFQGTGAADDSGLPNDRFFAVRPEGSVSTLKIQRTERGDSAVYLCASSFGGNTEAFFGQGTRLTVV.

The table lists this clone with a few counts. The DNA for the CDR3 is TGTGCCAGCAATTCCCAACGGGGGACCCAGTACTTC. As protein: CASNSQRGTQYF. V gene TRBV28 combines with J gene TRBJ2-5; possibly TRBD2 for D (5 bases). The V gene's germline CDR1 is MDHEN and CDR2 SYDVKM. The CDR3 is 12 residues long. The V gene lost 7 bases and the J gene lost 7 bases, with 13 bases spanning the gap.

The genes are TRBV5-4 and TRBJ2-5, with a possible D match to TRBD1 (6 bases). V lost 2 bases to trimming and J lost 1 base, with 15 bases between them. Germline loops: CDR1 SGHNT, CDR2 YYREEE (reference sequence). CDR3 length: 16 residues. CDR3 coding DNA: TGTGCCAGCAGCTTTGGCGGACAGCAGATCCAAGAGACCCAGTACTTC. Residues: CASSFGGQQIQETQYF.

This clone turned up a few times. The chain couples TRBV18 to TRBJ2-1; 14 bases are shared with TRBD2. The CDR3 is 16 amino acids. The germline V gene encodes CDR1 KGHSH and CDR2 LQKENI. The trim removed 3 bases at V and 6 bases at J, leaving 4 bases unmatched. The CDR3 region is CASSPLGLAGGNEQFF. Written as DNA, the CDR3 is TGTGCCAGCTCACCTCTCGGACTAGCGGGAGGCAATGAGCAGTTCTTC.

This clone appeared once. This chain uses TRBV5-1 with TRBJ2-1, with D possibly matching TRBD2 (5 bases). Between the trimmed V and J ends, which lost 7 bases and 8 bases, there was a span of 16 bases. The CDR3 extends over 13 amino acids. Germline CDR1 and CDR2: SGHRS and YFSETQ. This CDR3 reads CASAPASFDEQFF. The CDR3 region has the DNA TGCGCCAGCGCACCGGCTAGCTTTGATGAGCAGTTCTTC.

The chain employs TRBV19 and TRBJ2-3; D is possibly TRBD2 (5 bases). This CDR3 has 14 residues. V was shortened by 1 base and J by 0 bases, with 5 bases between the two germline ends. Germline CDR1 is LNHDA and CDR2 is SQIVND (reference sequence). This chain's CDR3 is CASSIGGSTDTQYF. The DNA for the CDR3 is TGTGCCAGTAGTATAGGCGGGAGCACAGATACGCAGTATTTT.

The chain uses TRBV15 and TRBJ2-2; D uncertain. Trimming shortened V by 0 bases and J by 6 bases, and 5 bases separated the two germline ends. CDR1 and CDR2 from the germline V gene are LNHNV and YYDKDF (reference sequence). The CDR3 runs 13 residues. CDR3 nucleotides: TGTGCCACCAGCAGAGATCGGGCCGGGGAGCTGTTTTTT. It yields the protein CATSRDRAGELFF. Full variable domain (outside the CDR3, taken from reference TRBV15 and TRBJ2-2): DAMVIQNPRYQVTQFGKPVTLSCSQTLNHNVMYWYQQKSSQAPKLLFHYYDKDFNNEADTPDNFQSRRPNTSFCFLDIRSPGLGDTAMYLCATSRDRAGELFFGEGSRLTVL.

The rearrangement links TRBV29-1 to TRBJ2-7; TRBD2 matches 9 bases. This CDR3 has 15 amino acids. Germline V gene sequence: CDR1 SQVTM, CDR2 ANQGSEA. V dropped 6 bases and J dropped 2; count of bases not matched to a gene: 11. The CDR3 nucleotides read TGCAGCGTCGGAAGACGACTAGCGGACCCCTACGAGCAGTACTTC. As protein: CSVGRRLADPYEQYF.

This chain connects TRBV24-1 to TRBJ2-2; 9 nucleotides line up with TRBD1. The CDR3 contains 20 residues. V shed 4 bases and J 4 bases; nucleotides not matched to a gene: 18. Per the germline V gene, CDR1 is KGHDR and CDR2 is SFDVKD. DNA for the CDR3: TGTGCCACCAGTGACTCCATGTCCCGGGACAGGGTTGGTTCCACCGGGGAGCTGTTTTTT. Its protein product is CATSDSMSRDRVGSTGELFF.

The sample holds a few counts of this clone. This chain connects TRBV7-3 to TRBJ2-3; 7 bases match TRBD1. The V and J ends lost 5 bases and 2 bases, in that order; junction bases with no gene match: 4. The CDR3 runs 14 residues. Germline CDR1 SGHTA, CDR2 FQGTGA. This CDR3 is CASSRDSLTDTQYF. The CDR3 DNA sequence: TGTGCCAGCAGCCGGGACAGCCTCACAGATACGCAGTATTTT.

This sequence joins TRBV15 and TRBJ2-1, with a tentative D call TRBD1 (6 bases). Germline CDR1 reads LNHNV; CDR2 reads YYDKDF (reference sequence). The CDR3 extends over 16 amino acids. V dropped 0 bases and J dropped 4 bases, with 13 bases sitting between them. Here the CDR3 reads CATSREGVGAYNEQFF. The CDR3, as DNA: TGTGCCACCAGCAGAGAGGGAGTGGGGGCTTACAATGAGCAGTTCTTC. Full variable domain (missing parts from reference TRBV15 and TRBJ2-1): DAMVIQNPRYQVTQFGKPVTLSCSQTLNHNVMYWYQQKSSQAPKLLFHYYDKDFNNEADTPDNFQSRRPNTSFCFLDIRSPGLGDTAMYLCATSREGVGAYNEQFFGPGTRLTVL.

The V call is TRBV27, the J call TRBJ2-7; 14 bases map to TRBD2. The CDR3 is 15 amino acids. The V gene's germline CDR1 is MNHEY and CDR2 SMNVEV (reference sequence). Germline trimming cut 4 bases from V and 7 bases from J; bases unmatched to any gene: 6. CDR3 sequence: CASSWGLAGAREQYF. CDR3 in DNA: TGTGCCAGCAGTTGGGGACTAGCGGGAGCTCGGGAGCAGTACTTC.

The chain carries TRBV30 and TRBJ1-1; the D gene is possibly TRBD1 (6 bases). CDR3 length: 15 residues. V shed 0 bases and J shed 5 bases, with 16 bases lying between them. Germline V gene data show CDR1 as GTSNPN and CDR2 as SVGIG (reference sequence). CDR3 in amino acids: CAWSVHEGERTEAFF. CDR3 coding DNA: TGTGCCTGGAGTGTACATGAGGGGGAGAGGACTGAAGCTTTCTTT.

There are many counts of this clone. The chain employs TRBV6-1 and TRBJ2-7; no firm D call. The germline gives CDR1 MNHNS, CDR2 SASEGT. V lost 3 bases and J 7 bases, leaving 13 bases between the germline ends. The CDR3 consists of 13 residues. This CDR3 is CASSEVPLREQYF. The DNA of the CDR3 is TGTGCCAGCAGTGAGGTCCCCCTGAGGGAGCAGTACTTC.

This chain links TRBV6-5 with TRBJ2-7, with TRBD1 matching 7 bases. Germline V CDR1 and CDR2: MNHEY, SVGAGI. CDR3 size: 14 residues. The J segment lost 2 bases and the V segment lost 5 bases, leaving 6 bases of the junction unmatched. Here the CDR3 DNA reads TGTGCCAGCAGTCAGAGGGGGCTCGCCTACGAGCAGTACTTC. Translated, it gives CASSQRGLAYEQYF.

The CDR3 sequence: CAYRVPGNTIYF. The CDR3 DNA reads TGTGCCTACAGGGTTCCTGGAAACACCATATATTTT. V gene TRBV30 combines with J gene TRBJ1-3; TRBD1 is a possible D gene (6 bases). Deletions cut 7 bases from V and 2 bases from J, with 9 bases between. The CDR3 is 12 amino acids. Germline CDR1 is GTSNPN and CDR2 is SVGIG (reference sequence).

This rearrangement joins TRBV16 to TRBJ1-3; D might be TRBD1 (5 bases). Germline V lookup: CDR1 KGHSY, CDR2 FQNENV. V was cut by 1 base and J by 0 bases, with 16 bases left in between. The CDR3 sequence is 18 residues long. CDR3 residues: CASSQYGSRVHSGNTIYF. Written as DNA, the CDR3 is TGTGCCAGCAGCCAATATGGTTCCAGGGTGCACTCTGGAAACACCATATATTTT.

The chain is built from TRBV2 and TRBJ1-5; TRBD1 is a possible D gene (5 bases). V was trimmed by 7 bases and J by 2 bases, leaving 12 bases between them. Germline values: CDR1 SNHLY, CDR2 FYNNEI. The CDR3 spans 14 residues. The CDR3 is CASKMTERNQPQHF. The DNA for the CDR3 is TGTGCCAGCAAAATGACAGAGCGCAATCAGCCCCAGCATTTT. The full variable domain, rest sourced from reference TRBV2 and TRBJ1-5, is EPEVTQTPSHQVTQMGQEVILRCVPISNHLYFYWYRQILGQKVEFLVSFYNNEISEKSEIFDDQFSVERPDGSNFTLKIRSTKLEDSAMYFCASKMTERNQPQHFGDGTRLSIL.

A remark on this clone: Mismatch with germline at one junction end may stem from a read error. This chain uses TRBV2 with TRBJ1-3; D possibly corresponds to TRBD1 (6 bases). The CDR3 loop spans 15 amino acids. Germline values: CDR1 SNHLY, CDR2 FYNNEI. The CDR3 region has the DNA TGTGCCAGCACCGGATTGGGGCAGGGGCTTGTTCCCCCGGCTTTT. This encodes CASTGLGQGLVPPAF.

This chain links TRBV3-1 (or the pseudogene TRBV3-2) with TRBJ1-6; D unclear. Germline loops: CDR1 LGHDT, CDR2 YNNKEL (reference sequence). Trimming removed 4 bases at V and 12 bases at J, with 16 bases between. The CDR3 totals 14 residues. This CDR3 reads CASSPSGGFGPLHF. The CDR3 nucleotides read TGTGCCAGCAGCCCGAGCGGAGGGTTCGGACCCCTCCACTTT.

The chain is built from TRBV30 and TRBJ1-5; D call uncertain. From germline, CDR1 is GTSNPN and CDR2 SVGIG (reference sequence). The ends were cut back, 0 bases at V and 4 bases at J, with 19 bases in the middle. The CDR3 has 17 residues. The CDR3 region is CAWSVGKVSGANQPQHF. The CDR3 bases are TGTGCCTGGAGTGTAGGTAAAGTAAGTGGAGCGAATCAGCCCCAGCATTTT.